This T cell receptor (beta chain) was recorded in a study of response to subunit inactivated influenza vaccine. Via MiXCR, TCRdb re-called the RT-PCR reads, giving one row per CDR3 protein. The sample lists more than 700,000 distinct CDR3 sequences; approximately 22% were seen once. The CDR3 is 17 amino acids. Germline V lookup: CDR1 SGHTA, CDR2 FQGNSA. V lost 5 bases to trimming and J lost 0 bases; unmatched junction nucleotides: 7. This sequence originates from a middle-aged man who received an inactivated influenza vaccine. The chain uses TRBV7-2 and TRBJ2-4; 10 bases agree with TRBD1. The starting material was PBMCs from blood, obtained about 5 days after vaccination. Written as DNA, the CDR3 is TGTGCCAGCAGCCCCGGGACAGGGGTTTTAGCCAAAAACATTCAGTACTTC. Translation: CASSPGTGVLAKNIQYF.